This TCR beta chain was retrieved from a study of beta chain features in type 1 diabetes. Turning to the study itself: Patient and healthy donor groups were alike in age, gender and cell yields.

Expressed TCRB transcripts were sequenced because the entire RNA isolate underwent reverse transcription. Measured with immunoSEQ multiplex PCR; TCRdb has only the in-frame clones, and not every one. The sample contains roughly 500,000 clones, about 29% of which appear only once. CDR1 SGHVS and CDR2 FNYEAQ come from the germline V gene. CDR3 length: 15 amino acids. With 1 base removed from V and 1 base from J, the gap between germline ends came to 9 bases. Findings and caveats of the study: Type 1 diabetes patients had VDJ junctions that carried fewer insertions and more deletions. Cells with high TCR expression could be over-represented when cDNA is sequenced.

Turning to this clone: Antigen specificity is unknown.

The chain links TRBV7-6 to TRBJ2-3; D is possibly TRBD1 (6 bases). This clonotype was sampled from a man between 18 and 35 years old in good health. The specimen was naive CD4+ T cells from blood. CDR3 nucleotides: TGTGCCAGCAGCTTAGGGACAGCCGGCACAGATACGCAGTATTTT. It translates to CASSLGTAGTDTQYF.